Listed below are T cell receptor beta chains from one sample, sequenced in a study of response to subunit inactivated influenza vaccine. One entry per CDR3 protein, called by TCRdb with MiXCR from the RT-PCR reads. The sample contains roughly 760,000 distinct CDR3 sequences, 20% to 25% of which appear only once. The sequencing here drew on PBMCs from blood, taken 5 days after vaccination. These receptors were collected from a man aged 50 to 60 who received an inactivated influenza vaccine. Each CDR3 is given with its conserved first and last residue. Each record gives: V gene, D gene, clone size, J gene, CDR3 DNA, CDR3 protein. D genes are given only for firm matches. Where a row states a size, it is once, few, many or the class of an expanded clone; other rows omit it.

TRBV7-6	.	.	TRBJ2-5	TGTGCCAGCAGCTTAGGACAGTTAGGGGAGACCCAGTACTTC	CASSLGQLGETQYF
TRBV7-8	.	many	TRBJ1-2	TGTGCCAGCAGCCGAGATGGGGGGCGGAACTATGGCTACACCTTC	CASSRDGGRNYGYTF
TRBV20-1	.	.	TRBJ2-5	TGCAGTGCTCAGGGAGGTAGCACCCAGTACTTC	CSAQGGSTQYF
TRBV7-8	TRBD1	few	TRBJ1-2	TGTGCCAGCAGCTTAGGGCCCACAGGGGATGGCTACACCTTC	CASSLGPTGDGYTF
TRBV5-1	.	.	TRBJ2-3	TGCGCCAGCAGCGGGCGACAGGATTCTAGCACAGATACGCAGTATTTT	CASSGRQDSSTDTQYF
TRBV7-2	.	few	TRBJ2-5	TGTGCCAGCAGAGGGGGTGTTGAGACCCAGTACTTC	CASRGGVETQYF
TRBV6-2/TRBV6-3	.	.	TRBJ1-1	TGTGCCAGCAGCCGTAGGACAAATGAAGCTTTCTTT	CASSRRTNEAFF
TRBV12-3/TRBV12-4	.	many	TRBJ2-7	TGTGCCAGCAGTTTTAACACGCGACTCACCTACGAGCAGTACTTC	CASSFNTRLTYEQYF
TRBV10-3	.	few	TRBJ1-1	TGTGCCATCAGAACGACACCGAACACTGAAGCTTTCTTT	CAIRTTPNTEAFF
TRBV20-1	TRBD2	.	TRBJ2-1	TGCAGTGCCTCGACTAGCGGGAGACTTTTTGAGCAGTTCTTC	CSASTSGRLFEQFF
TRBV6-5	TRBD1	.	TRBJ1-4	TGTGCCAGCAGTTACGCGAGGACAGGGGGCGGTGAAAAACTGTTTTTT	CASSYARTGGGEKLFF
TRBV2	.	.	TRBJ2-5	TGTGCCAGCAGTGGCGAGGAGACCCAGTACTTC	CASSGEETQYF
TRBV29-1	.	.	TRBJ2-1	TGCAGCTCTGAGACAGGGCGGGGTTGGAATGAGCAGTTCTTC	CSSETGRGWNEQFF
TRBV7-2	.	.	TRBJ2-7	TGTGCCAGCAGCTTCCCCTGGACCCATGCCTACGAGCAGTACTTC	CASSFPWTHAYEQYF
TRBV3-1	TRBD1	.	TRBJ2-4	TGTGCCAGCAGCTTAGGGACAGGACAAATAGCCAAAAACATTCAGTACTTC	CASSLGTGQIAKNIQYF
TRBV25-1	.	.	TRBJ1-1	TGTGCCAGCAGTGGGTATGGTGAAGCTTTCTTT	CASSGYGEAFF
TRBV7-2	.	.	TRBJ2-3	TGTGCCAGCAGCTTAGTGGCCGCGGCCACAGATACGCAGTATTTT	CASSLVAAATDTQYF
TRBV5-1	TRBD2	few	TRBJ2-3	TGCGCCAGCACCATTGGGAGGGCCACAGATACGCAGTATTTT	CASTIGRATDTQYF
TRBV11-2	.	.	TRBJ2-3	TGTGCCAGCAGCTTAGCCATGGGGTTTAGCACAGATACGCAGTATTTT	CASSLAMGFSTDTQYF
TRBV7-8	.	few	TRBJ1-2	TGTGCCAGCAGCTTAGGAAGGGGGGGGTCCTTCTATGGCTACACCTTC	CASSLGRGGSFYGYTF
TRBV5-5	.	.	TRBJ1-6	TGTGCCAGCAGCCGCACGGCGGTGACCTATAATTCACCCCTCCACTTT	CASSRTAVTYNSPLHF
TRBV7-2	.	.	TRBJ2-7	TGTGCCAGCAGCTTATCCAGGGCGGACCGGCAGCAGTACTTC	CASSLSRADRQQYF
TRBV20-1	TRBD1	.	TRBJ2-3	TGCAGTGCTAGGGGGGGACAGGGGTCCACAGATACGCAGTATTTT	CSARGGQGSTDTQYF
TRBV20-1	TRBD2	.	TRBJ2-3	TGCAGTGCCAAAGCGGGGGGGGGAGATACGCAGTATTTT	CSAKAGGGDTQYF